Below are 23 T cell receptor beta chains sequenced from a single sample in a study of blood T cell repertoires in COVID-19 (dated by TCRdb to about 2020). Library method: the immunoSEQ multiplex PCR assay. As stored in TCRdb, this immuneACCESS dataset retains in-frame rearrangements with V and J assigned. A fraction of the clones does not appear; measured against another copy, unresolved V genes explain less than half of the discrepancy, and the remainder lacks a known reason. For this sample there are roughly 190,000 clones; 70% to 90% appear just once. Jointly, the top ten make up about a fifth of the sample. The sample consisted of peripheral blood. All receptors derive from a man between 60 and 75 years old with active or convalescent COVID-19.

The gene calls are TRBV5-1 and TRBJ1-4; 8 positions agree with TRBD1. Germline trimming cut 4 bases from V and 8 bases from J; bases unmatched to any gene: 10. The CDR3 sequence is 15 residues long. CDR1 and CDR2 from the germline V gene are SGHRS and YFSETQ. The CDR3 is CASSLQGAVGEKLFF. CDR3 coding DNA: TGCGCCAGCAGCCTCCAGGGGGCAGTAGGAGAAAAACTGTTTTTT.

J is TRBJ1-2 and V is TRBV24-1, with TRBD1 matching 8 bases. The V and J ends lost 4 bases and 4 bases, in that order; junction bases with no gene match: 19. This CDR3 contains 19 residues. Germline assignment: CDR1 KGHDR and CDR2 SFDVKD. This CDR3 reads CATSDHVDRGGNFTYGYTF. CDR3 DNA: TGTGCCACCAGTGACCACGTAGACAGGGGCGGCAACTTCACCTATGGCTACACCTTC.

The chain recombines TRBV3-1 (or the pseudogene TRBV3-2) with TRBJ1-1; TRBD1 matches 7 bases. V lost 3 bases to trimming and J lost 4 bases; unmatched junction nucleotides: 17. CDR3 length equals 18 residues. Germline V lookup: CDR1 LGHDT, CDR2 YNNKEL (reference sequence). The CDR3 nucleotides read TGTGCCAGCAGCCACTCCTTAGGGAGGGGGCGGGGGGTCACTGAAGCTTTCTTT. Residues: CASSHSLGRGRGVTEAFF.

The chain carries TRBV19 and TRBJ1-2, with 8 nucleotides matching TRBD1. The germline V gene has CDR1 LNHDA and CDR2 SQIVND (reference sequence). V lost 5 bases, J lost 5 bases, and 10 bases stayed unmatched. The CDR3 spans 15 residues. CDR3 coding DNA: TGTGCCAGTAGTGTACAGGGGGTAGGTTGGTATGGCTACACCTTC. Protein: CASSVQGVGWYGYTF.

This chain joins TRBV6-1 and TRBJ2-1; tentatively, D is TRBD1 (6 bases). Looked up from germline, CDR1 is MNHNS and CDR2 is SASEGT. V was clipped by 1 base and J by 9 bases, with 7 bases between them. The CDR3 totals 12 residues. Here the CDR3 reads CASSEGGGEQFF. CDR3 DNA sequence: TGTGCCAGCAGTGAAGGAGGGGGTGAGCAGTTCTTC.

The CDR3 reads CASSVGGGTLEQYF. The CDR3 bases are TGTGCCAGCAGCGTAGGGGGGGGGACCCTCGAGCAGTACTTC. The chain couples TRBV9 to TRBJ2-7; TRBD2 matches at 7 bases. V shed 0 bases and J 6 bases; nucleotides not matched to a gene: 6. The CDR3 covers 14 residues. Germline V CDR1 and CDR2: SGDLS, YYNGEE.

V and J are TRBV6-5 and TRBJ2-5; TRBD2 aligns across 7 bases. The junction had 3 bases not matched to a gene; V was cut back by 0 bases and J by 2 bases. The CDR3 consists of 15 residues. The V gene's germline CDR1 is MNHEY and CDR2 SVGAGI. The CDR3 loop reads CASSYSASGQETQYF. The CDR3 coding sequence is TGTGCCAGCAGTTACTCGGCTAGCGGACAAGAGACCCAGTACTTC.

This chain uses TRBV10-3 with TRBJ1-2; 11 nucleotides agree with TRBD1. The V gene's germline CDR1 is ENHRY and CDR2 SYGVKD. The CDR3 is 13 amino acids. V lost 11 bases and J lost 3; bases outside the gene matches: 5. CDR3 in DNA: TGTGCCGTTCAGGGACAGGGGGACTATGGCTACACCTTC. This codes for CAVQGQGDYGYTF.

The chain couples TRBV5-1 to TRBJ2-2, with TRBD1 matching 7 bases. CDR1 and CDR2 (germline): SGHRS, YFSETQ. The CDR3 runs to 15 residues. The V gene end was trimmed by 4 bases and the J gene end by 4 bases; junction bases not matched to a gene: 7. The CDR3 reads CASSLTGKGTGELFF. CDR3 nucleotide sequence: TGCGCCAGCAGCCTGACAGGGAAGGGCACCGGGGAGCTGTTTTTT.

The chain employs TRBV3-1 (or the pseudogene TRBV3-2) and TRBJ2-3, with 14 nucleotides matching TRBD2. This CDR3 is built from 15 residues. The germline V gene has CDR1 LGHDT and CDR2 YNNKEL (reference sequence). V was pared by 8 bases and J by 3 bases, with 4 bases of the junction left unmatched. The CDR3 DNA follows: TGTGCCAGCGGACTAGCGGGGGGCCCAACAGATACGCAGTATTTT. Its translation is CASGLAGGPTDTQYF.

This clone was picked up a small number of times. The CDR3 sequence is CSVRTGRAGELFF. The DNA for the CDR3 is TGCAGCGTCCGGACAGGGAGGGCCGGGGAGCTGTTTTTT. This chain links TRBV29-1 with TRBJ2-2; maybe TRBD1 (8 bases). The CDR3 contains 13 residues. The germline gives CDR1 SQVTM, CDR2 ANQGSEA. V was trimmed by 6 bases and J by 6 bases, leaving 14 bases between them.

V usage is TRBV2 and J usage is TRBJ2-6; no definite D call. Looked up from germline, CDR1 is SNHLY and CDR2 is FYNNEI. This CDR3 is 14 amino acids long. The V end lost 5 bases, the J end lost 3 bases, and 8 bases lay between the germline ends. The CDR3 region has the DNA TGTGCCAGCAGTAGCCTTAGTGGGGCCAACGTCCTGACTTTC. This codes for CASSSLSGANVLTF.

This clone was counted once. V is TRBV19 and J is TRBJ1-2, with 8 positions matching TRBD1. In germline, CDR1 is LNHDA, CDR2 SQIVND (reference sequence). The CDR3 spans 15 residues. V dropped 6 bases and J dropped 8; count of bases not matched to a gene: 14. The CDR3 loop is CASRADGQGLGGYTF. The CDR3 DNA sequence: TGTGCCAGTAGGGCCGACGGACAGGGCTTAGGAGGCTACACCTTC. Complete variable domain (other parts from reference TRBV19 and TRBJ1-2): DGGITQSPKYLFRKEGQNVTLSCEQNLNHDAMYWYRQDPGQGLRLIYYSQIVNDFQKGDIAEGYSVSREKKESFPLTVTSAQKNPTAFYLCASRADGQGLGGYTFGSGTRLTVV.

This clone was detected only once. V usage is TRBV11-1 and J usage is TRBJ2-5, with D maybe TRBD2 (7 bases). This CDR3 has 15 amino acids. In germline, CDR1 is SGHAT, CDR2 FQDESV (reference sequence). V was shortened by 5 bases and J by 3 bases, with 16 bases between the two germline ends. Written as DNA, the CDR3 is TGTGCCAGCAGCGCCCGGGGGGCCGGGAAAGAGACCCAGTACTTC. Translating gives CASSARGAGKETQYF.

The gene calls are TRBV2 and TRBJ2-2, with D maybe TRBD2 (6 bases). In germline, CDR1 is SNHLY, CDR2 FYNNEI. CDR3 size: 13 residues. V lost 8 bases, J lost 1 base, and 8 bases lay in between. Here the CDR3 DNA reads TGTGCCAGCTCGGGGGAGAACACCGGGGAGCTGTTTTTT. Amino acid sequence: CASSGENTGELFF.

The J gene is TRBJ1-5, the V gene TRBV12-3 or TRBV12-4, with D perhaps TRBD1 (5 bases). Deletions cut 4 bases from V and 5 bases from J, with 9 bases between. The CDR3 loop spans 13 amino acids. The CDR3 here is CASSSGHHQPQHF. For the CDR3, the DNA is TGTGCCAGCAGTTCCGGACATCATCAGCCCCAGCATTTT.

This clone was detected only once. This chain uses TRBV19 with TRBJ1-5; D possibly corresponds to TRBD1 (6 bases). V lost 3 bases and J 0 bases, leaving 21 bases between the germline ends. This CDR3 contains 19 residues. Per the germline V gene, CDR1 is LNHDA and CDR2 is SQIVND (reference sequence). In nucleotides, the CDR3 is TGTGCCAGTAGTATTGGCGGGGGGGCTCTACCTTATAGCAATCAGCCCCAGCATTTT. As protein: CASSIGGGALPYSNQPQHF.

The DNA of the CDR3 is TGTGCCAGCAGCTTAAATAGGGGGGGGATGGGTTCACCCCTCCACTTT. Its translation is CASSLNRGGMGSPLHF. The rearrangement uses TRBV7-2 and TRBJ1-6; tentatively, D is TRBD1 (6 bases). CDR1 is SGHTA and CDR2 is FQGNSA in the germline V gene. Trimming removed 2 bases at V and 9 bases at J, with 17 bases between. The CDR3 contains 16 residues.

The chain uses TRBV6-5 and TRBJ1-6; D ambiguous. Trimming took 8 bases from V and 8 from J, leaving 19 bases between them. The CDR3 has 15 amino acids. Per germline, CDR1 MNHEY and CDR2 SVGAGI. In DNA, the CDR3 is TGTGCCAGCTATACGAGGGCAGTTAGGGATTCACCCCTCCACTTT. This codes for CASYTRAVRDSPLHF.

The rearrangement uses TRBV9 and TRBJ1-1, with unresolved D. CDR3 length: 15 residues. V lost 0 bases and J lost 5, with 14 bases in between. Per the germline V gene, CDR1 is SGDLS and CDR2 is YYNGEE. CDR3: CASSVDLNDYTEAFF. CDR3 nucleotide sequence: TGTGCCAGCAGCGTAGATCTGAACGACTATACTGAAGCTTTCTTT.

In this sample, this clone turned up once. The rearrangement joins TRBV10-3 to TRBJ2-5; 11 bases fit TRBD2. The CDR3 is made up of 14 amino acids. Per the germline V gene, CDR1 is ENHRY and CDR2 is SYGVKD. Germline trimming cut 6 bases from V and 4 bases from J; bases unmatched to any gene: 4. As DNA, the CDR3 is TGTGCCATCAGCAGACTAGCGGGGTTAGAGACCCAGTACTTC. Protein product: CAISRLAGLETQYF.

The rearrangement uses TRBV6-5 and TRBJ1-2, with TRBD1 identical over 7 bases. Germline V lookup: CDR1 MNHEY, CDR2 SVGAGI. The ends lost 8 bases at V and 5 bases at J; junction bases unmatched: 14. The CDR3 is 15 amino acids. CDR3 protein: CASGKDRALTYGYTF. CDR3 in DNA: TGTGCCAGCGGCAAAGACAGGGCTTTAACTTATGGCTACACCTTC.

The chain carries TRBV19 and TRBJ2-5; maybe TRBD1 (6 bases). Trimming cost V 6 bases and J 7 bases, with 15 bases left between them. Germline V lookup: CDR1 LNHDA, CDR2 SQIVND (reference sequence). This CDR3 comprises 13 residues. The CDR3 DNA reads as TGTGCCAGTAGACATACTCAGGGGATGACCCAGTACTTC. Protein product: CASRHTQGMTQYF.